Shown below are 25 T cell receptor beta chains from a single sample sequenced in a study of graft-versus-host responses after intestinal transplantation. Their specific antigens are unknown. Here immunoSEQ multiplex PCR was the method, and the copy in TCRdb shows in-frame clones only, minus some. This sample has some 150,000 clones; about 90% occur once, and the top ten carry 0.19%. The sequences come from unstimulated CD4+ T cells sorted from spleen or lymph node cells, collected before intestinal transplant. The source of these receptors is a human donor who received an intestinal transplant.

The chain combines TRBV13 with TRBJ2-3, with TRBD2 identical over 7 bases. There are 16 residues in the CDR3. J gave up 2 bases and V 5 bases, and 10 bases lay outside the gene matches. Germline-derived CDR1 and CDR2 are PRHDT and FYEKMQ (reference sequence). CDR3 nucleotide sequence: TGTGCCAGCAGCCTTGCGGGAGCGGGGACCACAGATACGCAGTATTTT. As protein: CASSLAGAGTTDTQYF.

This chain links TRBV14 with TRBJ2-7; D remains unclear. V was shortened by 0 bases and J by 3 bases, with 6 bases between the two germline ends. The CDR3 is made up of 13 amino acids. Germline V gene lookup returns CDR1 SGHDN and CDR2 FVKESK. The CDR3 DNA follows: TGTGCCAGCAGCCAAGACAGAAGCTACGAGCAGTACTTC. As protein: CASSQDRSYEQYF.

This clone was counted only a few times. The gene calls are TRBV7-2 and TRBJ2-3; 10 bases map to TRBD1. CDR1 and CDR2 (germline): SGHTA, FQGNSA. After removal of 5 bases from V and 1 base from J, the junction contained 6 bases not matched to a gene. This CDR3 is built from 16 residues. CDR3 amino acids: CASSPDRGRGTDTQYF. Written as DNA, the CDR3 is TGTGCCAGCAGCCCCGACAGGGGGCGCGGCACAGATACGCAGTATTTT.

The chain combines TRBV5-1 with TRBJ2-1; 9 nucleotides agree with TRBD2. Germline V gene lookup returns CDR1 SGHRS and CDR2 YFSETQ. The trim removed 1 base at V and 2 bases at J, leaving 10 bases unmatched. This CDR3 is built from 18 residues. DNA for the CDR3: TGCGCCAGCAGCTTGCCCTCTACTAGCGGGCCTACCTACAATGAGCAGTTCTTC. As protein: CASSLPSTSGPTYNEQFF.

The rearrangement uses TRBV28 and TRBJ1-4, with 11 positions matching TRBD1. With 6 bases clipped from V and 0 bases from J, the junction kept 0 bases outside the gene matches. The CDR3 is 15 residues long. In germline, CDR1 is MDHEN, CDR2 SYDVKM. The DNA of the CDR3 is TGTGCCAGCAGGGGACAGGGGGCAACTAATGAAAAACTGTTTTTT. It is translated as CASRGQGATNEKLFF.

The rearrangement links TRBV7-8 to TRBJ1-4; possibly TRBD1 for D (6 bases). V shed 2 bases and J shed 6 bases, with 13 bases lying between them. The CDR3 consists of 15 residues. Per the germline V gene, CDR1 is SGHVS and CDR2 is FQNEAQ. The CDR3 sequence is CASSLTGGYYEKLFF. The CDR3 DNA is TGTGCCAGCAGCTTAACGGGGGGCTACTATGAAAAACTGTTTTTT. Variable domain in full (rest from reference TRBV7-8 and TRBJ1-4): GAGVSQSPRYKVAKRGQDVALRCDPISGHVSLFWYQQALGQGPEFLTYFQNEAQLDKSGLPSDRFFAERPEGSVSTLKIQRTQQEDSAVYLCASSLTGGYYEKLFFGSGTQLSVL.

This chain joins TRBV27 and TRBJ1-4, with D hard to call. The germline V and J ends were trimmed by 5 bases and 5 bases, with 9 bases remaining between them. The CDR3 totals 13 residues. Germline-derived CDR1 and CDR2 are MNHEY and SMNVEV (reference sequence). The CDR3 DNA reads TGTGCCAGCAGTAGTATCTCAAATGAAAAACTGTTTTTT. It encodes CASSSISNEKLFF. Variable domain in full (rest from reference TRBV27 and TRBJ1-4): EAQVTQNPRYLITVTGKKLTVTCSQNMNHEYMSWYRQDPGLGLRQIYYSMNVEVTDKGDVPEGYKVSRKEKRNFPLILESPSPNQTSLYFCASSSISNEKLFFGSGTQLSVL.

This clone has a single count. The V and J genes are TRBV6-5 and TRBJ2-7, with D unresolved. Germline assignment: CDR1 MNHEY and CDR2 SVGAGI. This CDR3 is built from 13 residues. The V gene lost 2 bases and the J gene lost 4 bases, with 9 bases spanning the gap. The CDR3 sequence: CASSYEGRYEQYF. CDR3 sequence (DNA): TGTGCCAGCAGTTACGAAGGAAGGTACGAGCAGTACTTC.

V usage is TRBV20-1 and J usage is TRBJ2-3; D is unclear. This CDR3 has 11 amino acids. Germline assignment: CDR1 DFQATT and CDR2 SNEGSKA (reference sequence). V gave up 4 bases and J gave up 1 base, with 3 bases separating them. The CDR3 here is CSATGTDTQYF. Here the CDR3 DNA reads TGCAGTGCTACAGGCACAGATACGCAGTATTTT.

The rearrangement links TRBV9 to TRBJ2-1; a weak D match, TRBD2 (6 bases). CDR3 length: 19 residues. The germline gives CDR1 SGDLS, CDR2 YYNGEE. V was cut by 0 bases and J by 2 bases, with 21 bases left in between. In DNA form, the CDR3 reads TGTGCCAGCAGCGTAGACCTCTCTTTAGCGGCAGGAGCCTACAATGAGCAGTTCTTC. It yields the protein CASSVDLSLAAGAYNEQFF.

The chain combines TRBV28 with TRBJ1-3, with D unclear. Germline V gene lookup returns CDR1 MDHEN and CDR2 SYDVKM. This CDR3 comprises 15 residues. Trimming took 8 bases from V and 4 from J, leaving 18 bases between them. CDR3 DNA: TGTGCCAGCGGCTCTGAAATTTTACAGGGAAACACCATATATTTT. It yields the protein CASGSEILQGNTIYF.

V gene TRBV28 combines with J gene TRBJ2-2, with 9 bases fitting TRBD1. V was pared by 6 bases and J by 1 base, with 18 bases of the junction left unmatched. Germline V gives CDR1 MDHEN, CDR2 SYDVKM. The CDR3 has 20 residues. CDR3 bases: TGTGCCAGCAGCACCCCTTGGTCGGACAGGGGACCAATGAACACCGGGGAGCTGTTTTTT. It translates to CASSTPWSDRGPMNTGELFF.

V and J are TRBV5-1 and TRBJ2-1, with TRBD2 matching 8 bases. The CDR3 extends over 15 amino acids. Germline V CDR1 and CDR2: SGHRS, YFSETQ. V trimming: 4 bases; J trimming: 5 bases; junction bases outside the gene matches: 8. This CDR3 is CASSKTSDYNNEQFF. The CDR3 DNA is TGCGCCAGCAGCAAGACTAGCGATTACAACAATGAGCAGTTCTTC.

This rearrangement joins TRBV30 to TRBJ1-6; D may be TRBD1 (5 bases). The CDR3 sequence is 16 residues long. The V and J ends lost 2 bases and 7 bases respectively, with 18 bases between them. Germline CDR1 and CDR2: GTSNPN and SVGIG (reference sequence). The CDR3 region is CAWSPRKGRNNSPLHF. The CDR3 coding sequence is TGTGCCTGGAGTCCCCGGAAGGGACGTAACAATTCACCCCTCCACTTT.

The chain recombines TRBV6-4 with TRBJ2-3; 11 nucleotides line up with TRBD2. Germline assignment: CDR1 MRHNA and CDR2 SNTAGT. The CDR3 loop spans 16 amino acids. V gave up 2 bases and J gave up 5 bases; unmatched junction bases: 6. This CDR3 reads CASSDPRLAGRDTQYF. The DNA of the CDR3 is TGTGCCAGCAGTGACCCACGACTAGCGGGGAGAGATACGCAGTATTTT.

The chain links TRBV9 to TRBJ2-1; D is unclear. The CDR3 covers 14 residues. V gave up 1 base and J gave up 7 bases, with 12 bases separating them. Germline lookup yields CDR1 SGDLS and CDR2 YYNGEE. Written as DNA, the CDR3 is TGTGCCAGCAGCGTACAGGAGCGTATTAATGAGCAGTTCTTC. Protein sequence: CASSVQERINEQFF.

The table lists this clone with a count of one. The V and J genes are TRBV2 and TRBJ1-5; D possibly corresponds to TRBD1 (5 bases). V was trimmed by 6 bases and J by 6 bases, leaving 12 bases between them. CDR1 is SNHLY, CDR2 FYNNEI, per germline. There are 13 residues in the CDR3. This CDR3 is CASRGEGIQPQHF. In DNA, the CDR3 is TGTGCCAGCAGAGGAGAGGGGATTCAGCCCCAGCATTTT.

The J gene is TRBJ1-2, the V gene TRBV6-4, with D unclear. Germline V gives CDR1 MRHNA, CDR2 SNTAGT. This CDR3 spans 15 amino acids. With 10 bases removed from V and 0 bases from J, the gap between germline ends came to 18 bases. CDR3 DNA sequence: TGTGCCACCCGACCACAAGTGGCAGCTAACTATGGCTACACCTTC. This gives the protein CATRPQVAANYGYTF.

The chain recombines TRBV19 with TRBJ1-4; D is ambiguous. The germline V gene has CDR1 LNHDA and CDR2 SQIVND (reference sequence). Trimming pared 5 bases from V and 6 bases from J, leaving 7 bases between. CDR3 length: 12 residues. CDR3 sequence: CASSPSYEKLFF. CDR3 nucleotides: TGTGCCAGTAGTCCATCATATGAAAAACTGTTTTTT.

V is TRBV7-2 and J is TRBJ2-1; TRBD2 agrees at 8 bases. There are 19 residues in the CDR3. Germline V gene data show CDR1 as SGHTA and CDR2 as FQGNSA. J lost 1 base, V lost 5 bases, and 16 bases had no gene match. The DNA for the CDR3 is TGTGCCAGCAGCCCGGTGGGAAGCGGGAGTAAAAGGTCCTACAATGAGCAGTTCTTC. This sequence encodes CASSPVGSGSKRSYNEQFF.

For this clone: The sample has other DNA sequences that encode this CDR3 too. The chain couples TRBV29-1 to TRBJ2-7; no clear D. The ends were cut back, 4 bases at V and 3 bases at J, with 7 bases in the middle. From germline, CDR1 is SQVTM and CDR2 ANQGSEA. The CDR3 runs 11 residues. The CDR3 spells CSVVSIYEQYF. CDR3 in DNA: TGCAGCGTTGTGTCAATCTACGAGCAGTACTTC.

The CDR3 sequence: CASSAPSGGYSYEQYF. In DNA, the CDR3 is TGTGCCAGTAGTGCGCCGTCTGGGGGATACTCCTACGAGCAGTACTTC. The V gene is TRBV19, the J gene TRBJ2-7, with D possibly called TRBD1 or TRBD2 (5 bases each). The V and J ends lost 5 bases and 0 bases respectively, with 17 bases between them. Per the germline V gene, CDR1 is LNHDA and CDR2 is SQIVND (reference sequence). The CDR3 has 16 amino acids.

The chain carries TRBV7-8 and TRBJ2-5, with 10 bases fitting TRBD2. Gene TRBJ2-7 matches the end of the DNA better, so the J call may be wrong. Germline V gene sequence: CDR1 SGHVS, CDR2 FQNEAQ. There are 15 residues in the CDR3. The CDR3 DNA is TGTGCCAGCAGCTTAAACAGCGGGGGGGCCTACGAGCAGTACTTC. Amino acid sequence: CASSLNSGGAYEQYF.

The chain joins TRBV28 to TRBJ2-1; TRBD2 matches 7 bases. The length of the CDR3 is 17 residues. From germline, CDR1 is MDHEN and CDR2 SYDVKM. V shed 5 bases and J 2 bases; nucleotides not matched to a gene: 12. The CDR3 DNA follows: TGTGCCAGCAGTCTTGTTTTCGGGGCGGGAGCCTACAATGAGCAGTTCTTC. Its translation: CASSLVFGAGAYNEQFF.

The chain uses TRBV28 and TRBJ1-2; perhaps TRBD1 as D (5 bases). This CDR3 comprises 13 residues. Germline values: CDR1 MDHEN, CDR2 SYDVKM. Trimming removed 7 bases from V and 7 bases from J, with 16 bases in between. The CDR3 DNA reads TGTGCCAGCAAACCCCAAGGGGTAGGTGGCTACACCTTC. Protein product: CASKPQGVGGYTF.